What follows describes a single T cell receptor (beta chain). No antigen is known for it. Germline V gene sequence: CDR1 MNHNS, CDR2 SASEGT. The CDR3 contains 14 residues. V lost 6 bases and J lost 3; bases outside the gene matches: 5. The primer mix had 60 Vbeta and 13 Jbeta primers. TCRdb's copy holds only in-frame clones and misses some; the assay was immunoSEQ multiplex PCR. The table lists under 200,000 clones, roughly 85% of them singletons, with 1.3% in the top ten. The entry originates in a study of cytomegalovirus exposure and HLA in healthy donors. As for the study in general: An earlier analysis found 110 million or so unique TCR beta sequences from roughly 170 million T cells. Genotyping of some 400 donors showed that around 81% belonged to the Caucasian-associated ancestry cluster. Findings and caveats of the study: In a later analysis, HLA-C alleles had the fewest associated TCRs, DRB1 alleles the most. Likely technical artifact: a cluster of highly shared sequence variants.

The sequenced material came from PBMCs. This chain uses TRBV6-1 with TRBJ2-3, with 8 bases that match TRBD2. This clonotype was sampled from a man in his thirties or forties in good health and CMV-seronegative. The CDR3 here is CASRPGLVTDTQYF. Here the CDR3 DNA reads TGTGCCAGCAGACCGGGACTAGTGACAGATACGCAGTATTTT.